Following are 3 T cell receptor beta chains from one sample sequenced in a study of blood T cell repertoires in COVID-19. TCRdb's copy holds only in-frame clones and misses some; the assay was immunoSEQ multiplex PCR. This repertoire shows fewer than 20,000 clones, around 91% found once; its top ten account for less than 5%. The sequenced sample consisted of peripheral blood. The receptors were sampled from a man aged 55 to 69 with active COVID-19.

This chain joins TRBV5-1 and TRBJ2-3, with TRBD2 matching over 7 bases. The CDR3 is 15 residues long. After removal of 2 bases from V and 2 bases from J, the junction contained 5 bases not matched to a gene. Looked up from germline, CDR1 is SGHRS and CDR2 is YFSETQ. CDR3 protein: CASSFRLALTDTQYF. DNA of the CDR3: TGCGCCAGCAGCTTTAGACTAGCCCTCACAGATACGCAGTATTTT.

CDR3: CASSARDRRLANYGYTF. The CDR3 DNA reads as TGTGCCAGCAGCGCCCGGGACAGGAGATTAGCTAACTATGGCTACACCTTC. J is TRBJ1-2 and V is TRBV9, with TRBD1 matching over 8 bases. Germline values: CDR1 SGDLS, CDR2 YYNGEE. Unmatched junction bases numbered 10, after V lost 3 bases and J lost 0 bases. The CDR3 contains 17 residues.

This chain connects TRBV5-1 to TRBJ2-5; TRBD2 matches 7 bases. Germline CDR1 and CDR2: SGHRS and YFSETQ. There are 14 residues in the CDR3. With 0 bases clipped from V and 3 bases from J, the junction kept 2 bases outside the gene matches. The CDR3 bases are TGCGCCAGCAGCTTGGGTGCGGGGGAAGAGACCCAGTACTTC. It yields the protein CASSLGAGEETQYF.